The entry below gives a single T cell receptor beta chain sequence along with its context. The record originates from a study of blood T cell repertoires in COVID-19. Turning to the study itself: T cells, B-cell-depleted T cells, or PBMCs provided the cDNA or gDNA that served as material.

The CDR3 runs to 14 residues. V dropped 9 bases and J dropped 1 base, with 12 bases sitting between them. The V gene's germline CDR1 is KGHDR and CDR2 SFDVKD. Sequencing used immunoSEQ multiplex PCR; TCRdb keeps in-frame clones, though not all of them. The data show fewer than 250,000 clones, around four fifths seen once. The chain combines TRBV24-1 with TRBJ2-1; maybe TRBD1 (6 bases). The TCR was taken from a woman between 50 and 59 years old with active or convalescent COVID-19. Sequencing used peripheral blood. CDR3 amino acids: CATEEDSSYNEQFF. The CDR3 DNA reads as TGTGCCACCGAGGAGGACAGTTCCTACAATGAGCAGTTCTTC.